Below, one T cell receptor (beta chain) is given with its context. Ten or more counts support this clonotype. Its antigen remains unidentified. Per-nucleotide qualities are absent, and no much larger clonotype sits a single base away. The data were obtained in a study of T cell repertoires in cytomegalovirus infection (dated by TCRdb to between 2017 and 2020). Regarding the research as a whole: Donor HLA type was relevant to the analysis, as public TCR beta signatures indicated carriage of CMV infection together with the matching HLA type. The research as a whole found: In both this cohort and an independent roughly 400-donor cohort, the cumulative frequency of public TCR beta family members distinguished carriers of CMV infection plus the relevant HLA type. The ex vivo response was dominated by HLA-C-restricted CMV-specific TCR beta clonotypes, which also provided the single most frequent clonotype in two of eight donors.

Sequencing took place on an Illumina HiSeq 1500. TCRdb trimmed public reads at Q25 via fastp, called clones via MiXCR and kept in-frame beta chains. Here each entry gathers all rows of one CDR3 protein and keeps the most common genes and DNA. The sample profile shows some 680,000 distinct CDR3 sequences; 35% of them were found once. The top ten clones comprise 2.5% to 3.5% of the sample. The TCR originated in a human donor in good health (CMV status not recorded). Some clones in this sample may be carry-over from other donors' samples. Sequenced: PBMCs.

The CDR3 region: CASSPLDGMDTQYF. The DNA sequence follows: TGTGCCAGCAGCCCATTGGACGGGATGGATACGCAGTATTTT. The rearrangement combines TRBV7-9 with TRBJ2-3, with TRBD2 as a weak D call on 5 bases. The germline V gene encodes CDR1 SEHNR and CDR2 FQNEAQ (reference sequence). Counted from cysteine to phenylalanine, this CDR3 has 14 amino acids. Of all the DNA, just the CDR3 is kept, 42 bases in frame from base 1. V loses 5 bases, J loses 6 bases, and the germline ends lie 15 bases apart. The variable domain in full, with residues beyond the CDR3 obtained from the reference TRBV7-9 and TRBJ2-3 genes, is DTGVSQNPRHKITKRGQNVTFRCDPISEHNRLYWYRQTLGQGPEFLTYFQNEAQLEKSRLLSDRFSAERPKGSFSTLEIQRTEQGDSAMYLCASSPLDGMDTQYFGPGTRLTVL.